These T cell receptor beta chains were read from a single sample in a study of blood T cell repertoires in COVID-19. The assay was immunoSEQ multiplex PCR, and TCRdb's table has in-frame clones only and misses some. The sample holds about 180,000 clones, roughly 84% seen once. Sequences were obtained from peripheral blood. All receptors derive from a woman aged 40 to 50 with COVID-19, enrolled during active disease. Both conserved end residues are part of each CDR3. The order of the fields is clone size, V gene, J gene, D gene, CDR3 protein, CDR3 DNA. D genes are given only for firm matches. Some rows mark clone size as missing; the rest say once, few, many or name a class of expanded clone.

NA	TRBV5-1	TRBJ1-1	NA	CASSLVGGPAFF	TGCGCCAGCAGCTTGGTGGGAGGGCCAGCTTTCTTT
once	TRBV5-1	TRBJ1-2	NA	CASSLPGLDYGYTF	TGCGCCAGCAGCTTGCCAGGACTCGACTATGGCTACACCTTC
NA	TRBV7-9	TRBJ2-5	TRBD2	CASSGYGTSVQETQYF	TGTGCCAGCAGCGGCTACGGGACTAGCGTACAAGAGACCCAGTACTTC
NA	TRBV6-5	TRBJ1-1	TRBD1	CASSLQGTLNTEAFF	TGTGCCAGCAGTCTACAGGGGACCTTGAACACTGAAGCTTTCTTT
NA	TRBV6-5	TRBJ2-2	NA	CASLGGGELFF	TGTGCCAGCCTCGGGGGCGGGGAGCTGTTTTTT
few	TRBV5-6	TRBJ1-5	NA	CASSLIGSGSNQPQHF	TGTGCCAGCAGCCTGATCGGTTCGGGAAGCAATCAGCCCCAGCATTTT
NA	TRBV4-2	TRBJ1-6	NA	CASSQGSATASPLHF	TGTGCCAGCAGCCAAGGGAGCGCGACCGCTTCACCCCTCCACTTT
NA	TRBV9	TRBJ2-1	TRBD1	CASNLRGTGVNEQFF	TGTGCCAGCAACCTTAGAGGGACAGGGGTCAATGAGCAGTTCTTC
many	TRBV2	TRBJ2-7	NA	CASSGVGLIEQYF	TGTGCCAGCAGTGGGGTGGGGCTGATCGAGCAGTACTTC
many	TRBV10-3	TRBJ1-6	NA	CAISAQGGSPLHF	TGTGCCATCAGTGCACAGGGTGGCTCACCCCTCCACTTT
NA	TRBV7-2	TRBJ1-5	NA	CASSLAWEGGLQPQHF	TGTGCCAGCAGCCTAGCTTGGGAGGGGGGATTGCAGCCCCAGCATTTT
NA	TRBV6-5	TRBJ2-5	NA	CASSYGQRQETQYF	TGTGCCAGCAGTTACGGACAGCGCCAAGAGACCCAGTACTTC
NA	TRBV4-1	TRBJ1-1	TRBD1	CASSLPPGTGESNTEAFF	TGCGCCAGCAGCCTCCCCCCGGGGACAGGGGAATCGAACACTGAAGCTTTCTTT
NA	TRBV3-1/TRBV3-2	TRBJ2-1	NA	CASSQGTAARQFF	TGTGCCAGCAGCCAAGGGACAGCCGCCCGTCAGTTCTTC
NA	TRBV5-1	TRBJ2-3	NA	CASSPRESDTQYF	TGCGCCAGCAGCCCCCGGGAGTCAGATACGCAGTATTTT
NA	TRBV6-5	TRBJ1-1	TRBD1	CASSFQFQGDTEAFF	TGTGCCAGCAGTTTCCAGTTTCAGGGGGACACTGAAGCTTTCTTT
NA	TRBV5-4	TRBJ1-1	TRBD1	CASSLTGNPEAFF	TGTGCCAGCAGTTTGACAGGGAATCCTGAAGCTTTCTTT
NA	TRBV5-6	TRBJ2-5	TRBD2	CASSLERGDIQETQYF	TGTGCCAGCAGCTTGGAGCGGGGGGACATCCAAGAGACCCAGTACTTC
once	TRBV27	TRBJ1-2	NA	CASSVGHSYGYTF	TGTGCCAGCAGCGTGGGACACTCCTATGGCTACACCTTC
NA	TRBV9	TRBJ2-7	NA	CASSVAEAYEQYF	TGTGCCAGCAGCGTAGCAGAGGCCTACGAGCAGTACTTC
NA	TRBV11-2	TRBJ2-1	NA	CASSSRGRSYNEQFF	TGTGCCAGCAGCTCCAGAGGGAGGTCCTACAATGAGCAGTTCTTC
NA	TRBV9	TRBJ2-1	TRBD2	CASSAGTSGSSEQFF	TGTGCCAGCAGCGCTGGGACTAGCGGGAGCAGTGAGCAGTTCTTC
NA	TRBV19	TRBJ2-3	TRBD1	CASSMRTGPTDTQYF	TGTGCCAGTAGTATGAGGACAGGACCCACAGATACGCAGTATTTT
NA	TRBV11-3	TRBJ1-4	TRBD1	CASSQGGENEKLFF	TGTGCCAGCAGCCAGGGGGGAGAAAATGAAAAACTGTTTTTT
once	TRBV13	TRBJ2-3	NA	CASSFRDRRTDTQYF	TGTGCCAGCAGCTTCCGAGACAGGCGCACAGATACGCAGTATTTT
few	TRBV27	TRBJ1-2	NA	CASGQVAYGYTF	TGTGCCAGCGGCCAAGTGGCCTATGGCTACACCTTC
NA	TRBV27	TRBJ1-5	NA	CASSLTAGGNQPQHF	TGTGCCAGCAGTTTAACAGCGGGAGGCAATCAGCCCCAGCATTTT
NA	TRBV18	TRBJ2-7	TRBD1	CASSPTGGGYEQYF	TGTGCCAGCTCCCCAACAGGGGGTGGTTACGAGCAGTACTTC
NA	TRBV7-3	TRBJ1-1	NA	CASSLSVNTEAFF	TGTGCCAGCAGCTTATCGGTGAACACTGAAGCTTTCTTT
NA	TRBV5-6	TRBJ2-2	NA	CASSLTRVRDTGELFF	TGTGCCAGCAGCTTGACCAGGGTCAGGGACACCGGGGAGCTGTTTTTT
NA	TRBV5-4	TRBJ2-3	TRBD1	CASSRGWTGGLDTQYF	TGTGCCAGCAGCCGTGGGTGGACAGGGGGCTTAGATACGCAGTATTTT
NA	TRBV9	TRBJ2-7	TRBD2	CASSAGLAGDSYEQYF	TGTGCCAGCAGCGCGGGACTAGCGGGAGACTCCTACGAGCAGTACTTC
NA	TRBV4-1	TRBJ2-3	TRBD2	CASSPQRGKLAATDTQYF	TGCGCCAGCAGCCCCCAGAGGGGTAAACTAGCGGCCACAGATACGCAGTATTTT
NA	TRBV6-2/TRBV6-3	TRBJ2-3	NA	CASSSQQGRGLTDTQYF	TGTGCCAGCAGCTCCCAGCAGGGTAGGGGTTTGACAGATACGCAGTATTTT
NA	TRBV6-5	TRBJ1-1	TRBD1	CAAYFFDRDTEAFF	TGTGCCGCCTATTTCTTCGACAGGGACACTGAAGCTTTCTTT